This is a list of T cell receptor beta chains from one sample in a study of shared clonotypes between healthy human individuals. Produced via immunoSEQ multiplex PCR; TCRdb's table is partial and in-frame only. Of hundreds of thousands of clones in the sample, around 81% were seen once. Input material: PBMCs. These receptors came from a woman aged 40 to 55 in good health. Some clones in this sample may be carry-over from other donors' samples. Both conserved end residues are part of each CDR3. A D gene is named only where the DNA matches it firmly. Clone size is given for some rows only: seen once, a few or many times, or a class if the clone is expanded.

J	D	V	size	CDR3	DNA
TRBJ1-5	-	TRBV7-4	-	CASSPPGGQPQHF	TGTGCCAGCAGCCCCCCGGGTGGTCAGCCCCAGCATTTT
TRBJ2-2	-	TRBV18	-	CASSPSGIESGELFF	TGTGCCAGCTCACCCTCCGGGATCGAGTCTGGGGAGCTGTTTTTT
TRBJ2-7	TRBD2	TRBV5-1	-	CASSSGTPPNEQYF	TGCGCCAGCAGCAGCGGGACTCCACCCAACGAGCAGTACTTC
TRBJ2-7	TRBD1	TRBV28	once	CASSFTDRVDEQYF	TGTGCCAGCAGTTTTACGGACAGGGTCGACGAGCAGTACTTC
TRBJ2-1	-	TRBV28	-	CASSSTAGGERAYNEQFF	TGTGCCAGCAGTTCGACCGCAGGTGGGGAGCGGGCCTACAATGAGCAGTTCTTC
TRBJ2-6	TRBD1	TRBV4-1	-	CASSQTGTGANVLTF	TGCGCCAGCAGCCAGACAGGGACCGGGGCCAACGTCCTGACTTTC
TRBJ2-5	-	TRBV7-6	-	CASSLARGETQYF	TGTGCCAGCAGCTTAGCTCGGGGAGAGACCCAGTACTTC
TRBJ2-5	TRBD1	TRBV7-7	-	CASSQDRGDQETQYF	TGTGCCAGCAGCCAGGACAGGGGAGACCAAGAGACCCAGTACTTC
TRBJ2-2	TRBD2	TRBV7-6	-	CASSTGTRGAGELFF	TGTGCCAGCAGCACCGGGACTAGGGGGGCCGGGGAGCTGTTTTTT
TRBJ2-1	TRBD2	TRBV7-9	-	CASSPSGRKSEQFF	TGTGCCAGCAGTCCTAGCGGGAGAAAATCGGAGCAGTTCTTC
TRBJ2-1	-	TRBV7-9	once	CASSLPWYHEQFF	TGTGCCAGCAGCTTGCCTTGGTACCATGAGCAGTTCTTC
TRBJ2-3	-	TRBV19	-	CASSMPGEADTQYF	TGTGCCAGTAGTATGCCCGGGGAGGCAGATACGCAGTATTTT
TRBJ1-1	TRBD1	TRBV7-2	-	CASSLVAPGTVNTEAFF	TGTGCCAGCAGCTTAGTGGCCCCCGGGACAGTCAACACTGAAGCTTTCTTT
TRBJ2-5	TRBD2	TRBV9	-	CASSGGSGSRQETQYF	TGTGCCAGCAGCGGCGGTAGCGGGAGTCGTCAAGAGACCCAGTACTTC
TRBJ2-2	TRBD1	TRBV7-3	-	CASSYGQGRELFF	TGTGCCAGCAGCTACGGACAGGGCCGGGAGCTGTTTTTT
TRBJ2-5	-	TRBV5-4	-	CASQPFPRAPLQETQYF	TGTGCCAGCCAACCCTTCCCGAGGGCCCCCCTCCAAGAGACCCAGTACTTC
TRBJ2-2	TRBD2	TRBV15	-	CATSSTGLAFPGELFF	TGTGCCACCAGCAGTACGGGACTAGCGTTTCCCGGGGAGCTGTTTTTT
TRBJ2-7	-	TRBV4-1	-	CASSQPGRSSYEQYF	TGCGCCAGCAGCCAACCGGGCAGAAGCTCCTACGAGCAGTACTTC
TRBJ1-5	-	TRBV2	once	CASSDSPGRARTQHF	TGTGCCAGCAGTGATTCCCCAGGGAGGGCCCGAACCCAGCATTTT
TRBJ2-4	-	TRBV7-2	-	CASSFLTAVGIQYF	TGTGCCAGCAGCTTCTTGACAGCGGTGGGCATTCAGTACTTC
TRBJ2-5	TRBD2	TRBV28	few	CASSPIAGRWQETQYF	TGTGCCAGCAGCCCCATAGCGGGAAGGTGGCAAGAGACCCAGTACTTC
TRBJ2-5	TRBD1	TRBV7-6	-	CASSLAIRTGGLETQYF	TGTGCCAGCAGCTTAGCGATCAGGACAGGGGGTTTGGAGACCCAGTACTTC
TRBJ1-1	TRBD1	TRBV5-4	-	CASSPGGRGDTEAFF	TGTGCCAGCAGCCCCGGGGGCAGGGGGGACACTGAAGCTTTCTTT
TRBJ2-5	TRBD2	TRBV30	-	CAWMALAGVQETQYF	TGTGCCTGGATGGCTCTAGCGGGAGTTCAAGAGACCCAGTACTTC
TRBJ1-2	-	TRBV18	few	CASSPLADPTNYGYTF	TGTGCCAGCTCACCCCTGGCGGACCCTACTAACTATGGCTACACCTTC
TRBJ1-5	TRBD1	TRBV6-5	-	CASSAGTGGGQPQHF	TGTGCCAGCAGTGCTGGAACAGGGGGCGGGCAGCCCCAGCATTTT
TRBJ2-3	-	TRBV9	-	CASSVLPGADTQYF	TGTGCCAGCAGCGTACTGCCGGGAGCAGATACGCAGTATTTT
TRBJ2-2	-	TRBV7-3	-	CASSPQASNTGELFF	TGTGCCAGCAGCCCCCAGGCTTCGAACACCGGGGAGCTGTTTTTT
TRBJ2-1	-	TRBV6-4	-	CASSDPGEDNEQFF	TGTGCCAGCAGTGACCCCGGGGAGGACAATGAGCAGTTCTTC
TRBJ1-2	-	TRBV28	-	CASTAGRDYGYTF	TGTGCCAGCACCGCGGGACGGGACTATGGCTACACCTTC
TRBJ2-3	-	TRBV7-2	-	CASSLQLGTQYF	TGTGCCAGCAGCTTACAGCTCGGTACGCAGTATTTT
TRBJ2-3	-	TRBV29-1	-	CSVFGSYTDTQYF	TGCAGCGTCTTTGGCAGCTACACAGATACGCAGTATTTT
TRBJ2-5	TRBD1	TRBV9	few	CASSVQGAETQYF	TGTGCCAGCAGCGTACAGGGGGCAGAGACCCAGTACTTC
TRBJ2-3	TRBD1	TRBV4-1	-	CASSLGGQGDTQYF	TGCGCCAGCAGCCTAGGAGGACAGGGAGATACGCAGTATTTT
TRBJ2-5	-	TRBV20-1	few	CSAPDQETQYF	TGCAGTGCCCCTGACCAAGAGACCCAGTACTTC
TRBJ1-2	-	TRBV13	-	CASSPRRGSGYTF	TGTGCCAGCAGCCCCCGGAGAGGGTCTGGCTACACCTTC
TRBJ2-3	TRBD2	TRBV6-4	-	CASSRTSGVPDTQYF	TGTGCCAGCAGTCGGACTAGCGGGGTGCCAGATACGCAGTATTTT